This TCR beta chain is from a study of CD8 T cells in ankylosing spondylitis. About this clonotype itself: The antigen remains undetermined.

Whole-study results and caveats: Reactive arthritis synovial fluid and blood previously showed some of these motif variants.

Molecular-barcoded quantitative 5'-RACE produced these TCR beta libraries. TCRdb redid the calling of the 5' RACE reads with MiXCR, one entry per CDR3 protein. Seen here are about 300,000 distinct CDR3 sequences, about a fifth observed once, and the top ten hold 3.5% to 4.5%. The CDR3 totals 13 residues. Germline loops: CDR1 SGHDN, CDR2 FVKESK. Trimming took 3 bases from V and 1 from J, leaving 6 bases between them. The receptor was derived from a female donor with ankylosing spondylitis or in good health (not recorded which). The chain recombines TRBV14 with TRBJ1-1; D is unclear. Source material: blood, either unsorted or a sorted T cell fraction (not recorded which). CDR3 sequence: CASSQFRNTEAFF. CDR3 nucleotide sequence: TGTGCCAGCAGCCAGTTCAGGAACACTGAAGCTTTCTTT.